Each of the 9 T cell receptor beta chains below was sequenced from the same sample in a study of spatial heterogeneity in lung cancer. Regarding time point: blood at routine non-recurrence follow-up after resection. TCRdb redid the calling of the 5' RACE reads with MiXCR, one entry per CDR3 protein. This sample carries more than 40,000 distinct CDR3 sequences, about 23% of them seen once, and the ten largest clones take under 8.5%. The source was PBMCs, collected at follow-up. Every receptor here comes from a female donor with early-stage non-small cell lung cancer.

This clonotype was recorded a few times. The chain recombines TRBV5-6 with TRBJ2-1; the match to TRBD2 covers 10 bases. The CDR3 is 15 amino acids. The germline CDR1 and CDR2 sequences are SGHDT and YYEEEE. The junction had 12 bases not matched to a gene; V was cut back by 9 bases and J by 6 bases. This chain's CDR3 is CATHDPLAGFNEQFF. CDR3 sequence (DNA): TGTGCCACTCACGACCCACTAGCGGGGTTCAATGAGCAGTTCTTC.

The V and J genes are TRBV11-1 and TRBJ2-7; 13 bases match TRBD2. The CDR3 is 18 amino acids. Germline V gives CDR1 SGHAT, CDR2 FQDESV (reference sequence). Trimming took 5 bases from V and 3 from J; bases not matched to a gene: 13. The CDR3 protein is CASSLSGTSGKGNYEQYF. The CDR3 nucleotides read TGTGCCAGCAGCCTTAGTGGGACTAGCGGGAAGGGCAACTACGAGCAGTACTTC. Using reference TRBV11-1 and TRBJ2-7 for the parts outside the CDR3, the full variable domain is EAEVAQSPRYKITEKSQAVAFWCDPISGHATLYWYRQILGQGPELLVQFQDESVVDDSQLPKDRFSAERLKGVDSTLKIQPAELGDSAMYLCASSLSGTSGKGNYEQYFGPGTRLTVT.

Many counts were recorded for this clonotype. This rearrangement joins TRBV7-9 to TRBJ2-7; 7 bases align to TRBD2. Germline V gives CDR1 SEHNR, CDR2 FQNEAQ (reference sequence). V was pared by 2 bases and J by 2 bases, with 6 bases of the junction left unmatched. The CDR3 consists of 15 residues. CDR3 protein: CASSLFGGSAYEQYF. CDR3 DNA: TGTGCCAGCAGCTTATTTGGCGGGAGCGCCTACGAGCAGTACTTC.

This clonotype was seen more than once but under ten times. The chain carries TRBV12-3 or TRBV12-4 and TRBJ2-1, with TRBD1 matching 9 bases. This CDR3 spans 14 amino acids. V gave up 6 bases and J gave up 9 bases; unmatched junction bases: 9. The CDR3 region is CASSPGTGLSEQFF. The CDR3 nucleotides read TGTGCCAGCAGCCCCGGGACAGGGCTTAGTGAGCAGTTCTTC.

The genes are TRBV10-1 and TRBJ2-3; no definite D call. The CDR3 has 13 residues. The germline V and J ends were trimmed by 3 bases and 10 bases, with 14 bases remaining between them. The germline V gene encodes CDR1 WNHNN and CDR2 SYGVQD (reference sequence). Written as DNA, the CDR3 is TGCGCCAGCAGTGATCAAAAATTAAGGCCGCAGTATTTT. Translated: CASSDQKLRPQYF.

The chain uses TRBV10-3 and TRBJ1-1; D is ambiguous. Germline V gene sequence: CDR1 ENHRY, CDR2 SYGVKD. The germline V and J ends were trimmed by 6 bases and 4 bases, with 12 bases remaining between them. The CDR3 is made up of 13 amino acids. The CDR3 DNA reads as TGTGCCATCAGAGGCGTCGGGATCACTGAAGCTTTCTTT. Amino acids: CAIRGVGITEAFF.

This clonotype was seen more than once but under ten times. The chain uses TRBV7-9 and TRBJ1-2; D perhaps matches TRBD1 (5 bases). Germline assignment: CDR1 SEHNR and CDR2 FQNEAQ (reference sequence). The germline V and J ends were trimmed by 5 bases and 3 bases, with 19 bases remaining between them. The CDR3 has 16 residues. In DNA form, the CDR3 reads TGTGCCAGCAGCCCCTACCCGGCCCCGGGGGACTATGGCTACACCTTC. It translates to CASSPYPAPGDYGYTF.

This clonotype was seen a handful of times. The chain is built from TRBV27 and TRBJ1-1; D perhaps matches TRBD1 (5 bases). The CDR3 consists of 14 residues. Germline CDR1 and CDR2: MNHEY and SMNVEV (reference sequence). Trimming left V 5 bases short and J 4 bases short, with 14 bases between. CDR3 in DNA: TGTGCCAGCAGTACAGGCCAAGGGGCCACTGAAGCTTTCTTT. It is translated as CASSTGQGATEAFF.

This clonotype came up a few times. The chain joins TRBV5-1 to TRBJ2-1, with D tentatively TRBD1 (6 bases). This CDR3 has 16 residues. Germline V gives CDR1 SGHRS, CDR2 YFSETQ. V was clipped by 4 bases and J by 0 bases, with 14 bases between them. The CDR3 loop is CASSQDSPGSYNEQFF. As DNA, the CDR3 is TGCGCCAGCAGCCAGGACAGTCCGGGCTCCTACAATGAGCAGTTCTTC.